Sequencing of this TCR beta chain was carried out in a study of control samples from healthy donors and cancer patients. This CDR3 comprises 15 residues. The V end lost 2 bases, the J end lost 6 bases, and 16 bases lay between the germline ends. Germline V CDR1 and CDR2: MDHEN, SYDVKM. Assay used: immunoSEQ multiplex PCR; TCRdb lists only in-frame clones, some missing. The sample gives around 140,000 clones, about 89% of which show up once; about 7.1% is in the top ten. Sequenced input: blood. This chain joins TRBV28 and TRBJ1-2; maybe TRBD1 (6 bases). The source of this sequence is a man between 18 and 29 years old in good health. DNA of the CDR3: TGTGCCAGCAGTTTAGAGGCTCGGGGGGCGAATGGCTACACCTTC. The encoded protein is CASSLEARGANGYTF.